The 31 T cell receptor beta chains below come from one sample, sequenced in a study of OX40 agonist ivuxolimab in advanced cancers. Library preparation employed the immunoSEQ multiplex PCR assay. The immuneACCESS repertoire file appears here via TCRdb, limited to in-frame rearrangements. These files lack a portion of the clones; in checked studies, under half of the deficit traces to unresolved V genes, and the cause of the others is not known. The sample includes approximately 31,000 clones, with approximately 85% observed a single time. 58% of the sample goes to the ten largest clones. This specimen was CD4+ or CD8+ T cells sorted from blood, taken in a trial of the OX40 agonist ivuxolimab. The receptors originated from an adult with an advanced solid tumor such as melanoma, head and neck, liver or kidney cancer.

The CDR3 region is CASSEAWETTANYGYTF. The CDR3 bases are TGTGCCAGCAGTGAAGCGTGGGAAACGACTGCTAACTATGGCTACACCTTC. The rearrangement links TRBV2 to TRBJ1-2; D is unresolved. This CDR3 has 17 residues. The V end was cut by 0 bases, the J end by 0 bases, with 14 bases between. Germline V gene sequence: CDR1 SNHLY, CDR2 FYNNEI.

The CDR3: CASSLDRLPDYGYTF. The CDR3 DNA follows: TGTGCCAGCAGCCTAGATCGACTGCCCGACTATGGCTACACCTTC. The chain employs TRBV4-2 and TRBJ1-2, with D unclear. The CDR3 covers 15 residues. From germline, CDR1 is LGHNA and CDR2 YNFKEQ. Trimming left V 4 bases short and J 3 bases short, with 15 bases between.

V usage is TRBV5-1 and J usage is TRBJ1-1, with TRBD1 as a possible D gene (6 bases). The CDR3 extends over 11 amino acids. The V end was cut by 6 bases, the J end by 6 bases, with 9 bases between. Germline V gene sequence: CDR1 SGHRS, CDR2 YFSETQ. DNA for the CDR3: TGCGCCAGCAAGACAGGCGCTGAAGCTTTCTTT. This gives the protein CASKTGAEAFF.

This chain joins TRBV5-5 and TRBJ1-3; D remains ambiguous. Germline-derived CDR1 and CDR2 are SGHKS and YYEKEE (reference sequence). Trimming took 4 bases from V and 1 from J, leaving 15 bases between them. The CDR3 is 16 amino acids. CDR3 DNA sequence: TGTGCCAGCAGCCCAAGAGGTGGGGAATCTGGAAACACCATATATTTT. Residues: CASSPRGGESGNTIYF.

The CDR3 coding sequence is TGTGCCAGCATTAAGGGAGGAGCTTTCTTT. It is translated as CASIKGGAFF. The chain couples TRBV6-1 to TRBJ1-1; D unclear. Per the germline V gene, CDR1 is MNHNS and CDR2 is SASEGT. Deletions cut 7 bases from V and 10 bases from J, with 10 bases between. The length of the CDR3 is 10 residues.

V usage is TRBV13 and J usage is TRBJ2-7, with D hard to call. Trimming left V 5 bases short and J 2 bases short, with 13 bases between. Germline lookup yields CDR1 PRHDT and CDR2 FYEKMQ (reference sequence). CDR3 length equals 14 residues. CDR3 sequence: CASSRKLAPYEQYF. DNA of the CDR3: TGTGCCAGCAGCCGCAAGCTGGCGCCCTACGAGCAGTACTTC.

The gene calls are TRBV7-9 and TRBJ2-1; D might be TRBD1 or TRBD2, each matching 5 bases. Trimming removed 2 bases from V and 9 bases from J, with 20 bases in between. From germline, CDR1 is SEHNR and CDR2 FQNEAQ (reference sequence). This CDR3 has 16 amino acids. DNA of the CDR3: TGTGCCAGCAGCTTATTAGGCAGGGAGAATAGGGGTGAGCAGTTCTTC. Its protein product is CASSLLGRENRGEQFF.

The J gene is TRBJ1-2, the V gene TRBV27; 7 bases line up with TRBD1. The V and J ends lost 5 bases and 2 bases, in that order; junction bases with no gene match: 11. The CDR3 totals 16 residues. Germline CDR1 MNHEY, CDR2 SMNVEV (reference sequence). The CDR3 is CASSPRTPTGNYGYTF. CDR3 sequence (DNA): TGTGCCAGCAGTCCTCGCACCCCGACAGGGAACTATGGCTACACCTTC.

The V call is TRBV4-2, the J call TRBJ2-7, with 10 bases aligning to TRBD2. Trimming cost V 3 bases and J 0 bases; bases outside gene matches: 8. Germline-derived CDR1 and CDR2 are LGHNA and YNFKEQ. The CDR3 length is 17 residues. The CDR3 protein is CASSQYSGGTSSYEQYF. The CDR3 region has the DNA TGTGCCAGCAGCCAGTATAGCGGGGGGACCAGCTCCTACGAGCAGTACTTC.

The chain joins TRBV5-1 to TRBJ1-3; D is unclear. The CDR3 length is 14 residues. The germline CDR1 and CDR2 sequences are SGHRS and YFSETQ. Trimming shortened V by 3 bases and J by 2 bases, and 9 bases separated the two germline ends. DNA of the CDR3: TGCGCCAGCAGCTCATTGGGTGCTGGAAACACCATATATTTT. Translation: CASSSLGAGNTIYF.

This clone has only a few counts. The V gene is TRBV28, the J gene TRBJ1-5; D is possibly TRBD1 (6 bases). Germline assignment: CDR1 MDHEN and CDR2 SYDVKM. The V gene lost 9 bases and the J gene lost 7 bases, with 13 bases spanning the gap. The CDR3 is 12 amino acids. The CDR3 sequence: CASLRGGQPQHF. CDR3 nucleotides: TGTGCCAGTCTCAGGGGCGGCCAGCCCCAGCATTTT.

The chain recombines TRBV11-2 with TRBJ1-1; 8 bases are a match to TRBD1. CDR1 and CDR2 from the germline V gene are SGHAT and FQNNGV. The CDR3 has 15 residues. The trim removed 6 bases at V and 4 bases at J, leaving 10 bases unmatched. CDR3 in amino acids: CASRQPTGGGTEAFF. The CDR3 bases are TGTGCCAGCAGGCAACCTACAGGGGGTGGCACTGAAGCTTTCTTT. The entire variable domain, with the rest obtained from reference TRBV11-2 and TRBJ1-1, is as follows: EAGVAQSPRYKIIEKRQSVAFWCNPISGHATLYWYQQILGQGPKLLIQFQNNGVVDDSQLPKDRFSAERLKGVDSTLKIQPAKLEDSAVYLCASRQPTGGGTEAFFGQGTRLTVV.

V gene TRBV27 combines with J gene TRBJ2-7; D unclear. Trimming took off 3 bases at V and 2 bases at J, with 8 bases between the two ends. The CDR3 length is 13 residues. Germline values: CDR1 MNHEY, CDR2 SMNVEV (reference sequence). CDR3 DNA sequence: TGTGCCAGCAGTTTGTCCCGGACCTACGAGCAGTACTTC. Its protein is CASSLSRTYEQYF.

The table lists this clone with a few counts. This chain links TRBV28 with TRBJ2-3, with D possibly being TRBD2 (6 bases). V was cut by 3 bases and J by 2 bases, with 21 bases left in between. The CDR3 has 18 residues. In germline, CDR1 is MDHEN, CDR2 SYDVKM. The CDR3, as DNA: TGTGCCAGCAGTTTTCTACTAGCTCTAAACCAGGACACAGATACGCAGTATTTT. It is translated as CASSFLLALNQDTDTQYF.

V and J are TRBV6-1 and TRBJ1-2, with D tentatively TRBD1 (6 bases). The length of the CDR3 is 15 residues. V was cut by 4 bases and J by 0 bases, with 12 bases left in between. CDR1 is MNHNS, CDR2 SASEGT, per germline. CDR3 DNA sequence: TGTGCCAGCAGTGCCGGGACACAGACTAACTATGGCTACACCTTC. Translated, it gives CASSAGTQTNYGYTF.

The chain uses TRBV6-1 and TRBJ2-5, with D maybe TRBD1 (5 bases). The CDR3 totals 14 residues. Trimming took off 6 bases at V and 0 bases at J, with 11 bases between the two ends. Germline CDR1 MNHNS, CDR2 SASEGT. CDR3 DNA: TGTGCCAGCAGCCCAGACAGCTACCAAGAGACCCAGTACTTC. Protein: CASSPDSYQETQYF.

The J gene is TRBJ1-6, the V gene TRBV5-6; D gene unclear. Germline V lookup: CDR1 SGHDT, CDR2 YYEEEE. CDR3 length: 13 residues. V was trimmed by 3 bases and J by 8 bases, leaving 9 bases between them. The CDR3 region has the DNA TGTGCCAGCAGCTCCTGGGAGGATTCACCCCTCCACTTT. Its translation: CASSSWEDSPLHF.

In its sample, this clone was seen once. V gene TRBV7-9 combines with J gene TRBJ2-5; D is uncertain. Germline CDR1 and CDR2: SEHNR and FQNEAQ (reference sequence). CDR3 size: 16 residues. V was trimmed by 4 bases and J by 2 bases, leaving 17 bases between them. The CDR3 sequence is CASSSRTIEIQETQYF. The CDR3 region has the DNA TGTGCCAGCAGCTCCAGGACCATAGAGATACAAGAGACCCAGTACTTC. The full variable domain, completed using reference TRBV7-9 and TRBJ2-5, is DTGVSQNPRHKITKRGQNVTFRCDPISEHNRLYWYRQTLGQGPEFLTYFQNEAQLEKSRLLSDRFSAERPKGSFSTLEIQRTEQGDSAMYLCASSSRTIEIQETQYFGPGTRLLVL.

The chain joins TRBV7-8 to TRBJ2-1; unclear D gene. The CDR3 runs to 16 residues. The ends were cut back, 1 base at V and 5 bases at J, with 15 bases in the middle. Germline lookup yields CDR1 SGHVS and CDR2 FQNEAQ. DNA of the CDR3: TGTGCCAGCAGCTTAGTAGCCGAAACAATAAACAATGAGCAGTTCTTC. This encodes CASSLVAETINNEQFF. The variable domain in full, with the rest retrieved from reference TRBV7-8 and TRBJ2-1, is GAGVSQSPRYKVAKRGQDVALRCDPISGHVSLFWYQQALGQGPEFLTYFQNEAQLDKSGLPSDRFFAERPEGSVSTLKIQRTQQEDSAVYLCASSLVAETINNEQFFGPGTRLTVL.

This chain joins TRBV6-5 and TRBJ2-5; 10 bases line up with TRBD1. The CDR3 consists of 16 residues. After removal of 0 bases from V and 4 bases from J, the junction contained 5 bases not matched to a gene. The germline V gene encodes CDR1 MNHEY and CDR2 SVGAGI. The CDR3 protein is CASSYSPGQGRETQYF. The CDR3, as DNA: TGTGCCAGCAGTTACTCACCGGGACAGGGGAGAGAGACCCAGTACTTC.

The chain uses TRBV4-1 and TRBJ2-1, with 12 bases lining up with TRBD2. V lost 4 bases to trimming and J lost 2 bases; unmatched junction nucleotides: 3. CDR3 length: 16 amino acids. Germline V gives CDR1 MGHRA, CDR2 YSYEKL. The CDR3 DNA sequence: TGCGCCAGCAGCCCGACTAGCGGGGGAGCCTACAATGAGCAGTTCTTC. It yields the protein CASSPTSGGAYNEQFF.

This clone was seen only once. The gene calls are TRBV2 and TRBJ1-2, with a tentative D call TRBD1 (5 bases). From germline, CDR1 is SNHLY and CDR2 FYNNEI. V was trimmed by 3 bases and J by 4 bases, leaving 12 bases between them. This CDR3 has 14 residues. CDR3 amino acids: CASSDRGGGYGYTF. CDR3 DNA sequence: TGTGCCAGCAGTGATCGGGGGGGTGGCTATGGCTACACCTTC. The variable domain in full, with the rest retrieved from reference TRBV2 and TRBJ1-2, is EPEVTQTPSHQVTQMGQEVILRCVPISNHLYFYWYRQILGQKVEFLVSFYNNEISEKSEIFDDQFSVERPDGSNFTLKIRSTKLEDSAMYFCASSDRGGGYGYTFGSGTRLTVV.

This chain links TRBV9 with TRBJ2-7; 11 nucleotides line up with TRBD1. The germline V gene has CDR1 SGDLS and CDR2 YYNGEE. V lost 0 bases and J lost 3; bases outside the gene matches: 2. The CDR3 consists of 15 residues. The CDR3 DNA follows: TGTGCCAGCAGCGTAGGGGGACAGGGGGACTACGAGCAGTACTTC. Residues: CASSVGGQGDYEQYF.

The V call is TRBV14, the J call TRBJ2-7, with unresolved D. The ends were cut back, 6 bases at V and 3 bases at J, with 6 bases in the middle. The CDR3 extends over 11 amino acids. Germline loops: CDR1 SGHDN, CDR2 FVKESK. CDR3 residues: CASSVGYEQYF. The CDR3, as DNA: TGTGCCAGCAGTGTTGGCTACGAGCAGTACTTC.

The chain couples TRBV20-1 to TRBJ2-7; D is ambiguous. CDR1 DFQATT and CDR2 SNEGSKA come from the germline V gene (reference sequence). The ends were cut back, 2 bases at V and 5 bases at J, with 7 bases in the middle. The CDR3 runs 11 residues. CDR3 bases: TGCAGTGCTAGAAGGATCAACGAGCAGTACTTC. This codes for CSARRINEQYF.

This rearrangement joins TRBV27 to TRBJ1-2; D is perhaps TRBD1 (6 bases). Per the germline V gene, CDR1 is MNHEY and CDR2 is SMNVEV (reference sequence). The germline V and J ends were trimmed by 6 bases and 8 bases, with 19 bases remaining between them. The CDR3 has 14 amino acids. Here the CDR3 DNA reads TGTGCCAGCAGCCCCTCTGGGGGGCCATACGGCTACACCTTC. The encoded protein is CASSPSGGPYGYTF.

The chain recombines TRBV7-9 with TRBJ2-5; no definite D call. Per germline, CDR1 SEHNR and CDR2 FQNEAQ (reference sequence). The V gene lost 4 bases and the J gene lost 2 bases, with 8 bases spanning the gap. The CDR3 length is 13 residues. The CDR3 is CASSSSGQETQYF. As DNA, the CDR3 is TGTGCCAGCAGCTCCTCGGGTCAAGAGACCCAGTACTTC.

The V and J genes are TRBV4-3 and TRBJ2-3; 7 bases agree with TRBD2. Germline V gene lookup returns CDR1 LGHNA and CDR2 YSLEER. The CDR3 is made up of 17 amino acids. Losses at the gene ends were 2 bases for V and 0 bases for J; bases not matched to a gene: 8. The CDR3 protein is CASSQFFQAGSTDTQYF. The CDR3 nucleotides are TGCGCCAGCAGCCAATTCTTTCAAGCGGGGAGCACAGATACGCAGTATTTT.

The gene calls are TRBV19 and TRBJ1-5; D may be TRBD1 (6 bases). V shed 4 bases and J shed 4 bases, with 14 bases lying between them. This CDR3 is built from 15 residues. Germline lookup yields CDR1 LNHDA and CDR2 SQIVND (reference sequence). Here the CDR3 reads CASSTLGGANQPQHF. CDR3 coding DNA: TGTGCCAGTAGTACCCTAGGGGGGGCGAATCAGCCCCAGCATTTT. The full variable domain, its missing parts supplied by reference TRBV19 and TRBJ1-5, is DGGITQSPKYLFRKEGQNVTLSCEQNLNHDAMYWYRQDPGQGLRLIYYSQIVNDFQKGDIAEGYSVSREKKESFPLTVTSAQKNPTAFYLCASSTLGGANQPQHFGDGTRLSIL.

The chain combines TRBV27 with TRBJ2-5; D is tentatively TRBD1 or TRBD2 (5 bases each). Germline V gene data show CDR1 as MNHEY and CDR2 as SMNVEV (reference sequence). V shed 4 bases and J shed 6 bases, with 9 bases lying between them. There are 12 residues in the CDR3. Here the CDR3 DNA reads TGTGCCAGCAGTTCCTCGGGGCAGACCCAGTACTTC. Its translation: CASSSSGQTQYF.

This chain links TRBV9 with TRBJ2-1; D gene uncertain. Per germline, CDR1 SGDLS and CDR2 YYNGEE. V gave up 8 bases and J gave up 5 bases, with 20 bases separating them. CDR3 size: 15 residues. CDR3 loop: CARSSGSLRDNEQFF. The CDR3 DNA sequence: TGTGCCAGATCTTCGGGCAGCCTAAGAGACAATGAGCAGTTCTTC.